The 32 T cell receptor beta chains reported below all come from one sample, sequenced in a study of CD8 T cells in Susac syndrome. A quantity of roughly 0.5 to 1 ug RNA underwent reverse transcription using random hexamers. Each CDR3 protein is one row after TCRdb ran MiXCR on the immunoSEQ multiplex PCR reads. This sample has about 150,000 distinct CDR3 sequences, with around 95% found just once. What was sequenced was CD8+ T cells from PBMCs. Receptors originate from a human donor with multiple sclerosis.

The chain recombines TRBV20-1 with TRBJ2-2, with D possibly matching TRBD1 (6 bases). Per the germline V gene, CDR1 is DFQATT and CDR2 is SNEGSKA (reference sequence). The CDR3 is 14 amino acids. Between the trimmed V and J ends, which lost 4 bases and 3 bases, there was a span of 12 bases. CDR3 bases: TGCAGTGCTATCAGGGGACCTTACACCGGGGAGCTGTTTTTT. Its protein is CSAIRGPYTGELFF.

J is TRBJ2-7 and V is TRBV27; D possibly corresponds to TRBD2 (7 bases). The CDR3 length is 15 residues. V was shortened by 2 bases and J by 2 bases, with 13 bases between the two germline ends. Per the germline V gene, CDR1 is MNHEY and CDR2 is SMNVEV (reference sequence). The CDR3 bases are TGTGCCAGCAGTTTAGGCGGGGGCCTTACCTACGAGCAGTACTTC. Encoded protein: CASSLGGGLTYEQYF.

This rearrangement joins TRBV27 to TRBJ1-1; D is possibly TRBD1 (6 bases). This CDR3 has 12 residues. Germline-derived CDR1 and CDR2 are MNHEY and SMNVEV (reference sequence). V lost 5 bases to trimming and J lost 6 bases, with 10 bases between them. CDR3 loop: CASSGGLAEAFF. The CDR3 DNA is TGTGCCAGCAGTGGGGGCCTCGCTGAAGCTTTCTTT.

V gene TRBV4-1 combines with J gene TRBJ1-1; D is ambiguous. Germline V gene lookup returns CDR1 MGHRA and CDR2 YSYEKL. Trimming removed 0 bases at V and 1 base at J, with 12 bases between. The CDR3 spans 16 residues. DNA of the CDR3: TGCGCCAGCAGCCAAGACTTGCCCGGTCAGAACACTGAAGCTTTCTTT. It codes for CASSQDLPGQNTEAFF.

The rearrangement links TRBV20-1 to TRBJ2-1; 10 bases fit TRBD2. V lost 5 bases and J lost 8; bases outside the gene matches: 6. Germline V gene sequence: CDR1 DFQATT, CDR2 SNEGSKA (reference sequence). This CDR3 is 13 amino acids long. In DNA, the CDR3 is TGCAGTGCTGTAGCGGGGGGTCGGGATGAGCAGTTCTTC. Amino acids: CSAVAGGRDEQFF.

The CDR3, as DNA: TGTGCCTGGAGTGTAGATGGCCCAGCGACCCAGTACTTC. It translates to CAWSVDGPATQYF. The chain has TRBV30 and TRBJ2-5; the D is unclear. Germline lookup yields CDR1 GTSNPN and CDR2 SVGIG (reference sequence). The CDR3 covers 13 residues. V lost 0 bases, J lost 7 bases, and 12 bases lay in between.

The chain combines TRBV13 with TRBJ1-5; D ambiguous. With 3 bases removed from V and 4 bases from J, the gap between germline ends came to 7 bases. Germline loops: CDR1 PRHDT, CDR2 FYEKMQ (reference sequence). This CDR3 spans 13 amino acids. The CDR3 DNA is TGTGCCAGCAGCTTCTCTCAAAATCAGCCCCAGCATTTT. As protein: CASSFSQNQPQHF.

V and J are TRBV29-1 and TRBJ2-1, with D possibly matching TRBD1 (6 bases). CDR1 and CDR2 (germline): SQVTM, ANQGSEA. CDR3 size: 17 residues. Trimming pared 0 bases from V and 3 bases from J, leaving 18 bases between. The CDR3 DNA is TGCAGCGTTGAAGAAACCAGGGGCAGGAGAAACTACAATGAGCAGTTCTTC. It encodes CSVEETRGRRNYNEQFF.

The gene calls are TRBV19 and TRBJ2-3; D not certain. The V end was cut by 9 bases, the J end by 4 bases, with 14 bases between. Germline-derived CDR1 and CDR2 are LNHDA and SQIVND (reference sequence). CDR3 length: 13 amino acids. The DNA of the CDR3 is TGTGCCAGGATACCAGTCGAGCCAGATACGCAGTATTTT. This gives the protein CARIPVEPDTQYF.

The chain uses TRBV7-2 and TRBJ2-7, with D perhaps TRBD2 (7 bases). V was shortened by 0 bases and J by 9 bases, with 18 bases between the two germline ends. CDR3 length: 15 residues. Germline V gives CDR1 SGHTA, CDR2 FQGNSA. CDR3 protein: CASSLAGGQRAVQYV. Here the CDR3 DNA reads TGTGCCAGCAGCTTAGCGGGGGGGCAGAGAGCGGTGCAGTACGTC.

The V call is TRBV5-6, the J call TRBJ2-3; D remains unclear. CDR1 is SGHDT and CDR2 is YYEEEE in the germline V gene. The CDR3 consists of 16 residues. The V end was cut by 4 bases, the J end by 0 bases, with 15 bases between. CDR3 sequence (DNA): TGTGCCAGCAGCGGAGAACAGCGTCCTAGCACAGATACGCAGTATTTT. It encodes CASSGEQRPSTDTQYF.

The V and J genes are TRBV3-1 and TRBJ2-7, with D hard to call. This CDR3 has 15 residues. Germline V lookup: CDR1 LGHDT, CDR2 YNNKEL (reference sequence). The V and J ends lost 0 bases and 0 bases respectively, with 9 bases between them. The CDR3 loop reads CASSQELGSSYEQYV. CDR3 DNA sequence: TGTGCCAGCAGCCAAGAACTCGGCAGCTCCTACGAGCAGTACGTC.

The genes are TRBV20-1 and TRBJ2-3, with 15 nucleotides matching TRBD2. There are 16 residues in the CDR3. Germline CDR1 and CDR2: DFQATT and SNEGSKA (reference sequence). V shed 3 bases, J shed 5 bases, and the junction held 6 bases outside the gene matches. The CDR3, as DNA: TGCAGTGCTAGCCCGGGACTAGCGGGGGGAGTAGATACGCAGTATTTT. This codes for CSASPGLAGGVDTQYF.

The rearrangement links TRBV9 to TRBJ1-1; the D is unclear. The CDR3 is 15 residues long. Trimming stripped 4 bases from V and 0 bases from J, with 13 bases between. Germline assignment: CDR1 SGDLS and CDR2 YYNGEE. The CDR3: CASSPWGGMNTEAFF. CDR3 DNA: TGTGCCAGCAGCCCCTGGGGTGGGATGAACACTGAAGCTTTCTTT.

V gene TRBV29-1 combines with J gene TRBJ2-1, with a possible D match to TRBD2 (7 bases). The germline V and J ends were trimmed by 3 bases and 2 bases, with 11 bases remaining between them. Germline assignment: CDR1 SQVTM and CDR2 ANQGSEA. The CDR3 covers 14 residues. As DNA, the CDR3 is TGCAGCGTTGAGGGGGGGCCTGCCTACAATGAGCAGTTCTTC. Residues: CSVEGGPAYNEQFF.

This sequence joins TRBV7-8 and TRBJ2-2, with 8 bases lining up with TRBD2. Germline lookup yields CDR1 SGHVS and CDR2 FQNEAQ. The CDR3 runs 15 residues. V lost 8 bases to trimming and J lost 6 bases; unmatched junction nucleotides: 11. The CDR3 sequence: CASHLTGGPPGELFF. The CDR3, as DNA: TGTGCCAGCCACCTGACGGGGGGGCCTCCCGGGGAGCTGTTTTTT.

This chain joins TRBV24-1 and TRBJ2-1, with TRBD1 matching over 8 bases. The CDR3 totals 14 residues. The ends lost 5 bases at V and 5 bases at J; junction bases unmatched: 4. Germline V gene lookup returns CDR1 KGHDR and CDR2 SFDVKD. DNA of the CDR3: TGTGCCACCAGTGGCGGACAGGGTGACAATGAGCAGTTCTTC. Translated, it gives CATSGGQGDNEQFF.

This rearrangement joins TRBV6-6 to TRBJ1-1; D uncertain. CDR3 size: 10 residues. CDR1 and CDR2 (germline): MNHNY, SVGAGI (reference sequence). Deletions cut 1 base from V and 8 bases from J, with 2 bases between. The CDR3 protein is CASSYLEAFF. DNA of the CDR3: TGTGCCAGCAGTTACTTGGAAGCTTTCTTT.

The gene calls are TRBV20-1 and TRBJ2-7; 8 positions match TRBD1. Germline CDR1 is DFQATT and CDR2 is SNEGSKA (reference sequence). The CDR3 contains 17 residues. V lost 1 base, J lost 2 bases, and 13 bases stayed unmatched. In DNA form, the CDR3 reads TGCAGTGCTAGAGCCAGACACCCGGGACAGGCTACCTACGAGCAGTACTTC. This codes for CSARARHPGQATYEQYF.

CDR3 sequence reads: CASIYRGGTDTQYF. The CDR3 DNA follows: TGTGCCAGCATCTACAGGGGAGGGACAGATACGCAGTATTTT. The V gene is TRBV21-1, the J gene TRBJ2-3; TRBD1 was called by the table and not checked on the DNA. TRBV21-1 is flagged as a pseudogene. The CDR3 has 14 amino acids.

This clonotype appeared once. The genes are TRBV27 and TRBJ2-1; maybe TRBD2 (5 bases). This CDR3 has 12 residues. V lost 6 bases to trimming and J lost 10 bases, with 13 bases between them. Germline CDR1 reads MNHEY; CDR2 reads SMNVEV (reference sequence). Written as DNA, the CDR3 is TGTGCCAGCAGCGAACGGGGTTTCGAGCAGTTCTTC. This sequence encodes CASSERGFEQFF.

The J gene is TRBJ1-1, the V gene TRBV3-1; 8 bases match TRBD1. J was trimmed by 6 bases and V by 6 bases; bases with no gene match: 6. Germline CDR1 LGHDT, CDR2 YNNKEL (reference sequence). This CDR3 has 13 amino acids. CDR3 sequence reads: CASRPDRVAEAFF. CDR3 DNA sequence: TGTGCCAGCAGACCGGACAGGGTTGCTGAAGCTTTCTTT.

This clonotype was seen once. The chain employs TRBV13 and TRBJ2-1, with TRBD2 as a possible D gene (6 bases). Germline CDR1 is PRHDT and CDR2 is FYEKMQ (reference sequence). V lost 5 bases to trimming and J lost 6 bases, with 14 bases between them. The CDR3 length is 14 residues. This chain's CDR3 is CASSQRDFFNEQFF. The CDR3 DNA reads as TGTGCCAGCAGCCAACGGGACTTCTTCAATGAGCAGTTCTTC.

CDR3 amino acids: CASSLRDSYEQYV. DNA for the CDR3: TGTGCCAGCAGTCTCCGGGATTCCTACGAGCAGTACGTC. The J gene is TRBJ2-7, the V gene TRBV12-3 or TRBV12-4; maybe TRBD2 (5 bases). This CDR3 contains 13 residues. V was trimmed by 5 bases and J by 1 base, leaving 9 bases between them.

V and J are TRBV12-3 or TRBV12-4 and TRBJ2-1; D is unresolved. This CDR3 contains 11 residues. V shed 5 bases and J shed 7 bases, with 6 bases lying between them. Here the CDR3 DNA reads TGTGCCAGCAGTCCACGGAATGAGCAGTTCTTC. It yields the protein CASSPRNEQFF.

The chain links TRBV25-1 to TRBJ1-2; no reliable D call. Germline V lookup: CDR1 MGHDK, CDR2 SYGVNS. V lost 0 bases and J lost 4, with 6 bases in between. The CDR3 is 13 amino acids. CDR3 sequence (DNA): TGTGCCAGCAGTGAATATAACGGCTATGGCTACACCTTC. Translating it yields CASSEYNGYGYTF.

The CDR3 is CASSVEASMGETQYF. CDR3 nucleotides: TGTGCCAGCAGCGTAGAGGCTAGCATGGGAGAGACCCAGTACTTC. This rearrangement joins TRBV9 to TRBJ2-5; tentative D call: TRBD2 (5 bases). The CDR3 runs 15 residues. Germline V lookup: CDR1 SGDLS, CDR2 YYNGEE. Trimming shortened V by 0 bases and J by 4 bases, and 13 bases separated the two germline ends.

The J gene is TRBJ2-1, the V gene TRBV7-9; D is ambiguous. Trimming stripped 2 bases from V and 7 bases from J, with 9 bases between. The V gene's germline CDR1 is SEHNR and CDR2 FQNEAQ (reference sequence). This CDR3 comprises 13 residues. The CDR3: CASSLPLGNEQFF. CDR3 bases: TGTGCCAGCAGCTTACCCCTGGGGAATGAGCAGTTCTTC.

This clonotype was observed a handful of times. The chain couples TRBV27 to TRBJ2-1, with no clear D. Germline-derived CDR1 and CDR2 are MNHEY and SMNVEV (reference sequence). Trimming took off 5 bases at V and 2 bases at J, with 4 bases between the two ends. The CDR3 runs 12 residues. The CDR3 region has the DNA TGTGCCAGCAGTCGGGCCTACAATGAGCAGTTCTTC. Translation: CASSRAYNEQFF.

This chain links TRBV7-9 with TRBJ2-1, with a tentative D call TRBD2 (5 bases). Germline CDR1 and CDR2: SEHNR and FQNEAQ (reference sequence). Between the trimmed V and J ends, which lost 1 base and 0 bases, there was a span of 10 bases. The CDR3 contains 16 residues. CDR3 in amino acids: CASSLVVRVSYNEQFF. CDR3 coding DNA: TGTGCCAGCAGCTTAGTGGTGAGGGTCTCCTACAATGAGCAGTTCTTC.

V is TRBV12-5 and J is TRBJ1-5; the match to TRBD1 covers 7 bases. From germline, CDR1 is LGHNT and CDR2 FRNRAP. The CDR3 loop spans 13 amino acids. Trimming cost V 1 base and J 9 bases; bases outside gene matches: 3. CDR3 coding DNA: TGTGCTAGTGGTTTGGACAGGGGTCGGCCCCAGCATTTT. This gives the protein CASGLDRGRPQHF. Based on the CDR3 plus reference TRBV12-5 and TRBJ1-5, the full variable domain is DARVTQTPRHKVTEMGQEVTMRCQPILGHNTVFWYRQTMMQGLELLAYFRNRAPLDDSGMPKDRFSAEMPDATLATLKIQPSEPRDSAVYFCASGLDRGRPQHFGDGTRLSIL.

The CDR3 loop reads CAWSPQVAEQFF. The CDR3 DNA reads TGTGCCTGGAGTCCACAGGTGGCCGAGCAGTTCTTC. V is TRBV30 and J is TRBJ2-1, with a tentative D call TRBD1 (5 bases). Trimming cost V 2 bases and J 10 bases, with 12 bases left between them. This CDR3 has 12 amino acids. CDR1 GTSNPN and CDR2 SVGIG come from the germline V gene (reference sequence). Based on the CDR3 plus reference TRBV30 and TRBJ2-1, the full variable domain is SQTIHQWPATLVQPVGSPLSLECTVEGTSNPNLYWYRQAAGRGLQLLFYSVGIGQISSEVPQNLSASRPQDRQFILSSKKLLLSDSGFYLCAWSPQVAEQFFGPGTRLTVL.